The clone carrying this T cell receptor beta chain appeared a few times. Antigen unknown. V lost 3 bases to trimming and J lost 1 base, with 9 bases between them. CDR1 MNHNS and CDR2 SASEGT come from the germline V gene. The CDR3 is made up of 14 amino acids. TCRdb re-analysed the reads in MiXCR, keeping a single row per CDR3 protein. This table has 60,000 to 80,000 distinct CDR3 sequences, around 63% appearing once. The graft donor-derived T-allo10 cells reportedly recognize host alloantigens, are anergic, and suppress alloantigen-specifically. The data belong to a study of type 1 regulatory T cells. Study context: An in vitro protocol generated T-allo10, a Tr1-enriched, alloantigen-specific CD4 T cell product.

The sample taken for sequencing was cultured T cells, either the whole culture or a sorted T cell fraction (not recorded which). Subset in this sample: Tr1-enriched cell product generated in vitro against host alloantigens. V is TRBV6-1 and J is TRBJ1-1; D remains unclear. The clonotype originates from a human donor in good health. The CDR3 loop reads CASSEVFRNTEAFF. The CDR3, as DNA: TGTGCCAGCAGTGAGGTTTTTCGGAACACTGAAGCTTTCTTT.